This record covers a single TCR beta chain. Its cognate antigen is unknown. This record comes from a study of T cell responses to AZD1222 COVID-19 vaccine. Study-wide results and caveats: Of spike-specific TCRs, nearly half reportedly target regions left unmutated in variants. Donors, mostly white British, included more females; clonal diversity was possibly underestimated.

Here immunoSEQ multiplex PCR was the method, and the copy in TCRdb shows in-frame clones only, minus some. Among more than 100,000 clones, over 75% were seen once, and the ten largest hold around 20%. The germline V gene has CDR1 MGHRA and CDR2 YSYEKL. V lost 5 bases, J lost 8 bases, and 16 bases lay in between. CDR3 length: 14 amino acids. The sequence was collected from an adult in good health. This specimen consisted of peripheral blood, obtained on day 0 of AZD1222 vaccination. The rearrangement joins TRBV4-1 to TRBJ2-1; a weak D match, TRBD2 (6 bases). CDR3 nucleotides: TGCGCCAGCAGCTTGGGCCCGGGGAGGTATGAGCAGTTCTTC. Protein: CASSLGPGRYEQFF.